Reported below is one TCR beta chain. A much larger clone differs from this one at a single base, so this may be a read error. One entry per CDR3 protein results from TCRdb running MiXCR on the PCR reads. The sample lists over 600,000 distinct CDR3 sequences; 15% to 20% were seen once. The CDR3 sequence is 15 residues long. Deletions cut 6 bases from V and 2 bases from J, with 17 bases between. The germline V gene has CDR1 MNHEY and CDR2 SMNVEV (reference sequence). These data are taken from a study of molecular identifiers for immune sequencing clone quantification. This sequence originates from a human donor in good health. Some libraries in this study had Jurkat cell RNA spiked in. The sequencing sample was made of naive CD8+ T cells from blood, with Jurkat cell RNA spiked in. Subset meaning: FACS-sorted CD8+CD4-CCR7+CD45RA+ naive T cells. The chain joins TRBV27 to TRBJ2-7; tentative D call: TRBD2 (6 bases). The CDR3 protein is CASSSDGRGAYEQYF. The CDR3 nucleotides are TGTGCCAGCAGCTCCGATGGGCGGGGAGCCTACGAGCAGTACTTC.